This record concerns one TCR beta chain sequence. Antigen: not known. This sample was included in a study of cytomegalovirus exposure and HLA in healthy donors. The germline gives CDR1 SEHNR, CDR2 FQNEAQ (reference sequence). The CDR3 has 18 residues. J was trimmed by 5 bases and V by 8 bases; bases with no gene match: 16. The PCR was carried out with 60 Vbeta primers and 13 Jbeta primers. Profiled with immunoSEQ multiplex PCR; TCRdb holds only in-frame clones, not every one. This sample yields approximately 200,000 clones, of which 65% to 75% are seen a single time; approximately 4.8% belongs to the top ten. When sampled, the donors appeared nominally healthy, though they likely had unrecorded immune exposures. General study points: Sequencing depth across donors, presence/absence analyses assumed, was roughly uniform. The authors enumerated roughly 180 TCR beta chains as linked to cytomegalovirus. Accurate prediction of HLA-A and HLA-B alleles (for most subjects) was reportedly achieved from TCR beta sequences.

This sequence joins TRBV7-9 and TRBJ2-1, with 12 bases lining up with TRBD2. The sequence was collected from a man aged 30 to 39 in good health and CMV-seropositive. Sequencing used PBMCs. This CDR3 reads CASSVRKTSGRFNNEQFF. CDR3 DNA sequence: TGTGCCAGCTCCGTCAGGAAGACTAGCGGGAGATTTAACAATGAGCAGTTCTTC.